Following are 19 T cell receptor beta chains from one sample sequenced in a study of CD8+ T cells in alopecia areata. cDNA reverse transcribed from extracted RNA served as the sequencing template. TCRdb's copy holds only in-frame clones and misses some; the assay was immunoSEQ multiplex PCR. This table holds approximately 120,000 clones, roughly 50% found once. The specimen was NKG2D-low CD8+ T cells sorted from blood. The receptor source for this set is a human donor with alopecia areata.

The CDR3 nucleotides read TGTGCCAGCATTTCGCGAGACGGAAACATTCAGTACTTC. Encoded protein: CASISRDGNIQYF. This chain joins TRBV28 and TRBJ2-4, with D uncertain. The CDR3 is 13 residues long. The V gene's germline CDR1 is MDHEN and CDR2 SYDVKM. Trimming took off 7 bases at V and 6 bases at J, with 13 bases between the two ends.

The CDR3 sequence is CASSYRGSSYEQYF. CDR3 nucleotides: TGCGCCAGCAGCTATCGGGGTAGCTCCTACGAGCAGTACTTC. This chain joins TRBV5-1 and TRBJ2-7, with D perhaps matching TRBD2 (5 bases). V was shortened by 3 bases and J by 0 bases, with 10 bases between the two germline ends. Germline CDR1 reads SGHRS; CDR2 reads YFSETQ. The CDR3 covers 14 residues.

This clone was seen only a few times. This chain joins TRBV29-1 and TRBJ1-4; the D is unclear. The CDR3 spans 15 residues. The V gene's germline CDR1 is SQVTM and CDR2 ANQGSEA. V was cut by 3 bases and J by 0 bases, with 11 bases left in between. The CDR3 coding sequence is TGCAGCGTTGAGGGCCCAGGAACAACTAATGAAAAACTGTTTTTT. This sequence encodes CSVEGPGTTNEKLFF.

This clone was seen once. V usage is TRBV29-1 and J usage is TRBJ1-4; the D gene is possibly TRBD1 (5 bases). The V end lost 1 base, the J end lost 7 bases, and 10 bases lay between the germline ends. Germline CDR1 is SQVTM and CDR2 is ANQGSEA. The CDR3 spans 13 residues. The CDR3: CSVEGQRGEKLFF. In DNA, the CDR3 is TGCAGCGTTGAAGGACAGAGAGGTGAAAAACTGTTTTTT.

This chain connects TRBV11-2 to TRBJ2-5; D remains ambiguous. Germline lookup yields CDR1 SGHAT and CDR2 FQNNGV. This CDR3 is built from 14 residues. Trimming removed 5 bases at V and 0 bases at J, with 10 bases between. The CDR3, as DNA: TGTGCCAGCAGCAAGCTTGTGTACCAAGAGACCCAGTACTTC. Translated: CASSKLVYQETQYF.

The chain employs TRBV29-1 and TRBJ2-7; D is possibly TRBD2 (5 bases). Trimming took off 0 bases at V and 7 bases at J, with 13 bases between the two ends. Germline CDR1 SQVTM, CDR2 ANQGSEA. There are 13 residues in the CDR3. CDR3 sequence (DNA): TGCAGCGTTGAAGAGGGAGAAGGGTTTGAGCAGTACTTC. Protein product: CSVEEGEGFEQYF.

This clone was recorded a few times. The chain uses TRBV28 and TRBJ2-7, with D tentatively TRBD1 (6 bases). CDR1 and CDR2 (germline): MDHEN, SYDVKM. CDR3 length: 16 amino acids. Between the trimmed V and J ends, which lost 5 bases and 0 bases, there was a span of 17 bases. This chain's CDR3 is CASSNLQGSSSYEQYF. As DNA, the CDR3 is TGTGCCAGCAGTAATCTACAGGGCTCCAGCTCCTACGAGCAGTACTTC.

The V and J genes are TRBV27 and TRBJ1-1; perhaps TRBD1 as D (5 bases). Germline V gene data show CDR1 as MNHEY and CDR2 as SMNVEV (reference sequence). There are 14 residues in the CDR3. V dropped 6 bases and J dropped 1 base, with 12 bases sitting between them. CDR3 bases: TGTGCCAGCAGCAGACAGAATCAGAACACTGAAGCTTTCTTT. It yields the protein CASSRQNQNTEAFF.

There are a few counts of this clone. The chain couples TRBV29-1 to TRBJ2-7; D is possibly TRBD1 (7 bases). The CDR3 is 16 residues long. Germline V gives CDR1 SQVTM, CDR2 ANQGSEA. Trimming removed 1 base from V and 5 bases from J, with 21 bases in between. The CDR3 protein is CSVEGGLEGALHEQYF. Here the CDR3 DNA reads TGCAGCGTTGAAGGGGGTTTGGAGGGGGCGCTTCACGAGCAGTACTTC.

The table lists this clone with a few counts. The CDR3 loop is CASSLPRDSSSYEQYF. In nucleotides, the CDR3 is TGTGCCAGCAGCTTACCAAGGGACTCGAGCTCCTACGAGCAGTACTTC. The rearrangement links TRBV7-9 to TRBJ2-7; a weak D match, TRBD2 (6 bases). Between the trimmed V and J ends, which lost 2 bases and 0 bases, there was a span of 14 bases. The CDR3 consists of 16 residues. CDR1 SEHNR and CDR2 FQNEAQ come from the germline V gene (reference sequence). Complete variable domain (other parts from reference TRBV7-9 and TRBJ2-7): DTGVSQNPRHKITKRGQNVTFRCDPISEHNRLYWYRQTLGQGPEFLTYFQNEAQLEKSRLLSDRFSAERPKGSFSTLEIQRTEQGDSAMYLCASSLPRDSSSYEQYFGPGTRLTVT.

The chain couples TRBV27 to TRBJ2-7, with a weak D call TRBD2 (6 bases). The ends were cut back, 2 bases at V and 1 base at J, with 18 bases in the middle. This CDR3 contains 17 residues. Germline CDR1 and CDR2: MNHEY and SMNVEV (reference sequence). CDR3 loop: CASSLTAEGPRSYEQYF. The CDR3 DNA reads TGTGCCAGCAGTTTAACCGCGGAGGGACCCAGATCCTACGAGCAGTACTTC.

This clone was detected a few times. The genes are TRBV27 and TRBJ2-5; TRBD1 matches 8 bases. The CDR3 is 15 amino acids. The ends lost 5 bases at V and 4 bases at J; junction bases unmatched: 9. CDR1 and CDR2 (germline): MNHEY, SMNVEV (reference sequence). CDR3: CASSPQSGQGETQYF. The CDR3 region has the DNA TGTGCCAGCAGTCCACAATCTGGACAGGGAGAGACCCAGTACTTC.

The rearrangement joins TRBV2 to TRBJ2-5; the D gene is possibly TRBD1 (5 bases). Between the trimmed V and J ends, which lost 0 bases and 6 bases, there was a span of 8 bases. The CDR3 runs 13 residues. Germline V gene sequence: CDR1 SNHLY, CDR2 FYNNEI. This CDR3 reads CASSEAGRKTQYF. The CDR3 nucleotides read TGTGCCAGCAGTGAAGCGGGGCGGAAGACCCAGTACTTC.

This clone was seen more than once but under ten times. The gene calls are TRBV5-6 and TRBJ2-7; no clear D gene. V dropped 4 bases and J dropped 6 bases, with 14 bases sitting between them. The CDR3 is 13 residues long. Germline CDR1 SGHDT, CDR2 YYEEEE. The CDR3 DNA reads TGTGCCAGCAGCGTTGACCTGGGCGCCGAGCAGTACTTC. It is translated as CASSVDLGAEQYF. The entire variable domain, with the rest obtained from reference TRBV5-6 and TRBJ2-7, is as follows: DAGVTQSPTHLIKTRGQQVTLRCSPKSGHDTVSWYQQALGQGPQFIFQYYEEEERQRGNFPDRFSGHQFPNYSSELNVNALLLGDSALYLCASSVDLGAEQYFGPGTRLTVT.

This chain links TRBV28 with TRBJ2-7; D tentatively reads TRBD1 or TRBD2 (6 bases each). This CDR3 is 16 amino acids long. CDR1 is MDHEN and CDR2 is SYDVKM in the germline V gene. Trimming shortened V by 7 bases and J by 0 bases, and 19 bases separated the two germline ends. DNA of the CDR3: TGTGCCAGCACCCCGGGGCGGCGGGGACACTCCTACGAGCAGTACTTC. It encodes CASTPGRRGHSYEQYF.

This clone was seen more than once but under ten times. The gene calls are TRBV7-9 and TRBJ2-7; D possibly corresponds to TRBD1 (6 bases). The length of the CDR3 is 15 residues. CDR1 and CDR2 (germline): SEHNR, FQNEAQ (reference sequence). V lost 5 bases and J lost 3, with 17 bases in between. CDR3: CASSPTGGVGYEQYF. Written as DNA, the CDR3 is TGTGCCAGCAGCCCAACTGGGGGCGTTGGCTACGAGCAGTACTTC. Using reference TRBV7-9 and TRBJ2-7 for the parts outside the CDR3, the full variable domain is DTGVSQNPRHKITKRGQNVTFRCDPISEHNRLYWYRQTLGQGPEFLTYFQNEAQLEKSRLLSDRFSAERPKGSFSTLEIQRTEQGDSAMYLCASSPTGGVGYEQYFGPGTRLTVT.

This chain joins TRBV29-1 and TRBJ2-1; 10 positions match TRBD2. The CDR3 consists of 16 residues. With 5 bases clipped from V and 0 bases from J, the junction kept 7 bases outside the gene matches. Germline V lookup: CDR1 SQVTM, CDR2 ANQGSEA. The CDR3: CSVSSGRAFSYNEQFF. The CDR3 DNA sequence: TGCAGCGTTAGCAGCGGGAGGGCCTTCTCCTACAATGAGCAGTTCTTC.

This clone was observed once. CDR3 protein: CASSQERGRSYEQYF. The CDR3 nucleotides read TGCGCCAGCAGCCAAGAAAGGGGTAGGTCCTACGAGCAGTACTTC. The chain combines TRBV4-3 with TRBJ2-7, with D possibly TRBD1 on 5 matching bases. Trimming removed 0 bases at V and 1 base at J, with 10 bases between. The CDR3 totals 15 residues. Germline CDR1 LGHNA, CDR2 YSLEER.

This sequence joins TRBV29-1 and TRBJ2-1; the match to TRBD2 covers 11 bases. From germline, CDR1 is SQVTM and CDR2 ANQGSEA. V was clipped by 7 bases and J by 7 bases; unmatched bases: 9. The CDR3 has 14 amino acids. CDR3 region: CSAGWGLAANEQFF. The CDR3 bases are TGCAGCGCTGGGTGGGGACTAGCGGCTAATGAGCAGTTCTTC.